These T cell receptor beta chains were read from a single sample in a study of blood T cell repertoires in COVID-19. TCRdb keeps only in-frame clones here, not all; method: immunoSEQ multiplex PCR. The sample includes about 170,000 clones, 60% to 85% of them seen just once. The sample consisted of peripheral blood. The receptors originated from a man in his 60s with acute or convalescent COVID-19. Both conserved end residues are part of each CDR3. The D gene is left open where the match is weak. Rows give clone size only sometimes, using once, few, many, or a class for an expanded clone.

16,TRBJ1-6,NA,TRBD1,TRBV6-5,TGTGCCAGCAGTTTTCTTGGACAGGGAGGGAATTCACCCCTCCACTTT,CASSFLGQGGNSPLHF
14,TRBJ2-1,many,TRBD1,TRBV10-3,TGTGCCATCAGCCGACAGGGGTACGGCGATGAGCAGTTCTTC,CAISRQGYGDEQFF
14,TRBJ1-1,NA,TRBD1,TRBV11-1,TGTGCCAGCAGCTTACGACAGGGGTACACTGAAGCTTTCTTT,CASSLRQGYTEAFF
14,TRBJ1-1,once,NA,TRBV5-1,TGCGCCAGCAGCTTCAGGGGAATAGGCACTGAAGCTTTCTTT,CASSFRGIGTEAFF
17,TRBJ1-5,NA,TRBD1,TRBV19,TGTGCCAGTAGTATTGCAGGGGGCTGGAACTCGAATCAGCCCCAGCATTTT,CASSIAGGWNSNQPQHF
15,TRBJ2-7,once,TRBD2,TRBV4-1,TGCGCCAGCAGCCAAGTGGCTAGCGGGGAATACGAGCAGTACTTC,CASSQVASGEYEQYF
15,TRBJ2-7,NA,NA,TRBV7-6,TGTGCCAGCAGTCAGGGGTCCTCGAGCTCCTACGAGCAGTACTTC,CASSQGSSSSYEQYF
13,TRBJ1-1,NA,NA,TRBV12-3/TRBV12-4,TGTGCCAGCAGTTTTACATCGAACACTGAAGCTTTCTTT,CASSFTSNTEAFF
12,TRBJ2-1,NA,TRBD1,TRBV12-3/TRBV12-4,TGTGCCAGCAGTATCGGACAGGGGGTAATATTCTTC,CASSIGQGVIFF
14,TRBJ1-4,NA,TRBD1,TRBV5-1,TGCGCCAGCAGCTTGCTGGACAGGAATGAAAAACTGTTTTTT,CASSLLDRNEKLFF
16,TRBJ1-3,NA,TRBD1,TRBV19,TGTGCCAGTAGTTTCTCGGGACAGGCGTCTGGAAACACCATATATTTT,CASSFSGQASGNTIYF
14,TRBJ1-5,NA,NA,TRBV19,TGTGCCAGTAGGAATGGGGGAGGGCGGCAGCCCCAGCATTTT,CASRNGGGRQPQHF
16,TRBJ1-3,NA,NA,TRBV5-1,TGCGCCAGCAGCTTGACAGGTCCTAGCTCTGGAAACACCATATATTTT,CASSLTGPSSGNTIYF
15,TRBJ1-2,NA,NA,TRBV5-6,TGTGCCAGCAGCCCGCGGTGGGGTGGAGGATATGGCTACACCTTC,CASSPRWGGGYGYTF
14,TRBJ1-4,NA,NA,TRBV7-2,TGTGCCAGCAGTCCAGGGGTAGCAGAGGAAAAACTGTTTTTT,CASSPGVAEEKLFF
15,TRBJ2-7,once,TRBD1,TRBV9,TGTGCCAGCAGCGCCCTGACAGGGTTTAATGACGAGCAGTACTTC,CASSALTGFNDEQYF
15,TRBJ2-7,NA,TRBD1,TRBV5-1,TGCGCCAGCAGCCCCCGGGACAGGAGAACCTACGAGCAGTACTTC,CASSPRDRRTYEQYF
14,TRBJ2-1,NA,TRBD1,TRBV7-2,TGTGCCAGCAGCTTAAACAGGGGAAGGAATGAGCAGTTCTTC,CASSLNRGRNEQFF
15,TRBJ2-5,NA,TRBD2,TRBV19,TGTGCCAGTAGTATGGGACTAGCGGGGGGATTCTCCCAGTACTTC,CASSMGLAGGFSQYF
15,TRBJ1-2,once,NA,TRBV30,TGTGCCTGGGTTGCGACTGGAGGGGCCCTGAGGGGCTACACCTTC,CAWVATGGALRGYTF
15,TRBJ1-1,NA,TRBD1,TRBV5-1,TGCGCCAGCAGCTTGGGGTGGGACAGGGACACTGAAGCTTTCTTT,CASSLGWDRDTEAFF
15,TRBJ1-2,once,TRBD1,TRBV10-2,TGCGCCAGCAGATCCGGACAGGATATGAACTATGGCTACACCTTC,CASRSGQDMNYGYTF
13,TRBJ2-7,NA,NA,TRBV7-9,TGTGCCAGCAGTTTTACAGGGTCCTACGAGCAGTACTTC,CASSFTGSYEQYF
15,TRBJ2-1,once,TRBD2,TRBV5-1,TGCGCCAGCAGCTTGCGGATGTCGGGGGGCAATGAGCAGTTCTTC,CASSLRMSGGNEQFF